This TCR beta chain was sequenced during a study of early T cells in non-severe SARS-CoV-2 infection. As for the study in general: Chains from this unsorted whole-blood bulk RNA could not be paired. Study-wide findings and caveats: Private and CD4 specificities were missed by VDJdb matching, skewed to anti-spike CD8.

Researchers attached unique molecular identifiers to individual cDNA molecules. Each CDR3 protein is one row after TCRdb ran MiXCR on the 5' RACE reads. The sample lists some 87,000 distinct CDR3 sequences; roughly an eighth were seen once. This clonotype was detected many times. Antigen: not known. The sample was whole blood. The clonotype originates from an adult who was a healthcare worker with PCR-confirmed SARS-CoV-2 infection or an uninfected control (not recorded which).

The CDR3 loop is CASSLGWLAGEPPYNEQFF. CDR3 in DNA: TGTGCCAGCAGCCTCGGATGGCTAGCGGGGGAGCCCCCCTACAATGAGCAGTTCTTC. The V call is TRBV6-6, the J call TRBJ2-1; 10 bases are a match to TRBD2. The CDR3 has 19 residues. V was pared by 6 bases and J by 2 bases, with 16 bases of the junction left unmatched. The germline V gene encodes CDR1 MNHNY and CDR2 SVGAGI (reference sequence).